The rows below give T cell receptor beta chains drawn from one sample of a study of cytomegalovirus exposure and HLA in healthy donors. Assay: immunoSEQ multiplex PCR; the TCRdb copy retains only in-frame clones and omits some. The repertoire holds under 75,000 clones, 95% to 97% seen once, with approximately 1.2% in the top ten. Sample: PBMCs. The receptor set was obtained from a woman younger than 30 in good health and CMV-seronegative. Both conserved end residues are part of each CDR3. Fields, in order: CDR3 protein, CDR3 DNA, clone size, V gene, D gene, CDR3 length, J gene. D genes are given only for firm matches. Not every row has a clone size; where given, it reads once, few, many or a size class.

CDR3 protein: CASSFGRGLNTEAFF; CDR3 DNA: TGTGCCAGCAGCTTCGGGCGGGGACTGAACACTGAAGCTTTCTTT; clone size: NA; V gene: TRBV5-4; D gene: NA; CDR3 length: 15; J gene: TRBJ1-1
CDR3 protein: CASSLGWGGLGEQYF; CDR3 DNA: TGTGCCAGCAGCTTAGGGTGGGGGGGCTTGGGAGAGCAGTACTTC; clone size: NA; V gene: TRBV7-8; D gene: NA; CDR3 length: 15; J gene: TRBJ2-7
CDR3 protein: CATSRDLQGWGSETQYF; CDR3 DNA: TGTGCCACCAGCAGAGATCTTCAGGGGTGGGGGTCGGAGACCCAGTACTTC; clone size: NA; V gene: TRBV15; D gene: NA; CDR3 length: 17; J gene: TRBJ2-5
CDR3 protein: CASSGPTGGPPNTGELFF; CDR3 DNA: TGTGCCAGCAGCGGACCAACAGGGGGCCCGCCGAACACCGGGGAGCTGTTTTTT; clone size: once; V gene: TRBV7-3; D gene: TRBD1; CDR3 length: 18; J gene: TRBJ2-2
CDR3 protein: CASSQEDYSYEQYF; CDR3 DNA: TGTGCCAGCAGCCAAGAGGACTACTCCTACGAGCAGTACTTC; clone size: once; V gene: TRBV4-2; D gene: NA; CDR3 length: 14; J gene: TRBJ2-7
CDR3 protein: CASSHPTGGRNQPQHF; CDR3 DNA: TGCGCCAGCAGCCACCCGACAGGGGGGCGCAATCAGCCCCAGCATTTT; clone size: NA; V gene: TRBV4-1; D gene: TRBD1; CDR3 length: 16; J gene: TRBJ1-5
CDR3 protein: CAWRRNPNTGELFF; CDR3 DNA: TGTGCCTGGAGGAGAAACCCGAACACCGGGGAGCTGTTTTTT; clone size: NA; V gene: TRBV30; D gene: NA; CDR3 length: 14; J gene: TRBJ2-2
CDR3 protein: CASRLGGTGVYGYTF; CDR3 DNA: TGTGCCAGCAGACTAGGTGGGACAGGGGTCTATGGCTACACCTTC; clone size: NA; V gene: TRBV28; D gene: TRBD1; CDR3 length: 15; J gene: TRBJ1-2
CDR3 protein: CASSAHREPTSGNTIYF; CDR3 DNA: TGTGCCAGCAGTGCTCACAGGGAGCCAACCTCTGGAAACACCATATATTTT; clone size: NA; V gene: TRBV6-1; D gene: NA; CDR3 length: 17; J gene: TRBJ1-3
CDR3 protein: CASSPPGTDTQYF; CDR3 DNA: TGTGCCAGCAGTCCCCCTGGCACAGATACGCAGTATTTT; clone size: once; V gene: TRBV28; D gene: NA; CDR3 length: 13; J gene: TRBJ2-3
CDR3 protein: CASSRRVLASLYNEQFF; CDR3 DNA: TGTGCCAGCAGCCGAAGGGTTCTAGCGAGTCTTTACAATGAGCAGTTCTTC; clone size: NA; V gene: TRBV7-9; D gene: NA; CDR3 length: 17; J gene: TRBJ2-1
CDR3 protein: CASSPPGQGMVGLGEKLFF; CDR3 DNA: TGTGCCAGCAGCCCCCCGGGACAGGGGATGGTCGGACTGGGTGAAAAACTGTTTTTT; clone size: NA; V gene: TRBV21-1; D gene: NA; CDR3 length: 19; J gene: TRBJ1-4
CDR3 protein: CAISESWAGDYSNQPQHF; CDR3 DNA: TGTGCCATCAGTGAGTCGTGGGCAGGCGATTATAGCAATCAGCCCCAGCATTTT; clone size: NA; V gene: TRBV10-3; D gene: NA; CDR3 length: 18; J gene: TRBJ1-5
CDR3 protein: CASSPGQGGKLFF; CDR3 DNA: TGTGCCAGCTCACCGGGACAGGGTGGAAAACTGTTTTTT; clone size: NA; V gene: TRBV18; D gene: TRBD1; CDR3 length: 13; J gene: TRBJ1-4
CDR3 protein: CASALRGVEQFF; CDR3 DNA: TGTGCTAGTGCTCTCCGGGGGGTCGAGCAGTTCTTC; clone size: NA; V gene: TRBV12-5; D gene: TRBD2; CDR3 length: 12; J gene: TRBJ2-1
CDR3 protein: CASSLWGVQGTEAFF; CDR3 DNA: TGTGCCAGCAGCTTGTGGGGGGTGCAGGGCACTGAAGCTTTCTTT; clone size: once; V gene: TRBV5-4; D gene: NA; CDR3 length: 15; J gene: TRBJ1-1
CDR3 protein: CAISENRGEQFF; CDR3 DNA: TGTGCCATCAGTGAAAACAGGGGTGAGCAGTTCTTC; clone size: NA; V gene: TRBV10-3; D gene: TRBD1; CDR3 length: 12; J gene: TRBJ2-1
CDR3 protein: CASRPGLAADTQYF; CDR3 DNA: TGTGCCAGCAGACCAGGCCTAGCGGCAGATACGCAGTATTTT; clone size: NA; V gene: TRBV11-1; D gene: TRBD2; CDR3 length: 14; J gene: TRBJ2-3
CDR3 protein: CASSLARGPQGYEQYF; CDR3 DNA: TGTGCCAGCAGCTTAGCGCGGGGGCCCCAGGGGTACGAGCAGTACTTC; clone size: NA; V gene: TRBV7-2; D gene: NA; CDR3 length: 16; J gene: TRBJ2-7
CDR3 protein: CASTPLDIPYEQYF; CDR3 DNA: TGTGCCAGCACCCCACTGGACATTCCCTACGAGCAGTACTTC; clone size: NA; V gene: TRBV14; D gene: NA; CDR3 length: 14; J gene: TRBJ2-7
CDR3 protein: CASSIGLAGPSYNEQFF; CDR3 DNA: TGTGCCAGTAGTATAGGACTAGCGGGCCCTTCCTACAATGAGCAGTTCTTC; clone size: NA; V gene: TRBV19; D gene: TRBD2; CDR3 length: 17; J gene: TRBJ2-1
CDR3 protein: CASSLGWRGGTGELFF; CDR3 DNA: TGTGCCAGCAGTTTAGGTTGGCGGGGGGGCACCGGGGAGCTGTTTTTT; clone size: NA; V gene: TRBV28; D gene: TRBD2; CDR3 length: 16; J gene: TRBJ2-2
CDR3 protein: CASSSDRAPYNEQFF; CDR3 DNA: TGTGCCAGCAGCTCCGACAGGGCACCCTACAATGAGCAGTTCTTC; clone size: NA; V gene: TRBV7-2; D gene: TRBD1; CDR3 length: 15; J gene: TRBJ2-1
CDR3 protein: CSVRRGIGNTIYF; CDR3 DNA: TGCAGCGTCCGGCGGGGTATAGGAAACACCATATATTTT; clone size: NA; V gene: TRBV29-1; D gene: NA; CDR3 length: 13; J gene: TRBJ1-3
CDR3 protein: CASSPGTSGRGLRNEQFF; CDR3 DNA: TGTGCCAGCAGCCCCGGGACTAGCGGGAGGGGCCTGAGGAATGAGCAGTTCTTC; clone size: NA; V gene: TRBV7-8; D gene: TRBD2; CDR3 length: 18; J gene: TRBJ2-1
CDR3 protein: CASSRGANTEAFF; CDR3 DNA: TGTGCCAGCAGCCGCGGGGCGAACACTGAAGCTTTCTTT; clone size: NA; V gene: TRBV7-3; D gene: NA; CDR3 length: 13; J gene: TRBJ1-1
CDR3 protein: CASSPPGIRAGSSYEQYF; CDR3 DNA: TGTGCCAGCTCACCACCGGGCATCAGAGCGGGGTCCTCCTACGAGCAGTACTTC; clone size: NA; V gene: TRBV18; D gene: TRBD2; CDR3 length: 18; J gene: TRBJ2-7
CDR3 protein: CASSIAVHQPQHF; CDR3 DNA: TGTGCCAGTAGTATAGCAGTTCATCAGCCCCAGCATTTT; clone size: NA; V gene: TRBV19; D gene: NA; CDR3 length: 13; J gene: TRBJ1-5
CDR3 protein: CASSPRLAGAGDTQYF; CDR3 DNA: TGTGCCAGCAGCCCCCGACTAGCGGGGGCGGGAGATACGCAGTATTTT; clone size: NA; V gene: TRBV7-2; D gene: TRBD2; CDR3 length: 16; J gene: TRBJ2-3
CDR3 protein: CASTPRDRANEQFF; CDR3 DNA: TGTGCCAGCACGCCCCGGGACAGGGCAAATGAGCAGTTCTTC; clone size: once; V gene: TRBV2; D gene: TRBD1; CDR3 length: 14; J gene: TRBJ2-1
CDR3 protein: CASSAGMGDGIRQPQHF; CDR3 DNA: TGTGCCAGCAGCGCGGGGATGGGGGACGGAATAAGGCAGCCCCAGCATTTT; clone size: NA; V gene: TRBV7-9; D gene: NA; CDR3 length: 17; J gene: TRBJ1-5
CDR3 protein: CASSFGGRETQYF; CDR3 DNA: TGTGCCAGCAGTTTTGGGGGCAGGGAGACCCAGTACTTC; clone size: NA; V gene: TRBV28; D gene: NA; CDR3 length: 13; J gene: TRBJ2-5
CDR3 protein: CASSLPLAGVETQYF; CDR3 DNA: TGTGCCAGCAGCCTACCCCTTGCAGGGGTAGAGACCCAGTACTTC; clone size: NA; V gene: TRBV6-6; D gene: NA; CDR3 length: 15; J gene: TRBJ2-5
CDR3 protein: CASSQRGDQSGGNTGELFF; CDR3 DNA: TGCGCCAGCAGCCAACGGGGGGACCAAAGTGGCGGGAACACCGGGGAGCTGTTTTTT; clone size: NA; V gene: TRBV4-3; D gene: TRBD2; CDR3 length: 19; J gene: TRBJ2-2
CDR3 protein: CASSPGGMNTEAFF; CDR3 DNA: TGTGCCAGCAGCCCGGGGGGGATGAACACTGAAGCTTTCTTT; clone size: NA; V gene: TRBV9; D gene: NA; CDR3 length: 14; J gene: TRBJ1-1
CDR3 protein: CASSPLGAAGTGELFF; CDR3 DNA: TGTGCCAGCAGCCCCCTGGGGGCCGCTGGGACCGGGGAGCTGTTTTTT; clone size: NA; V gene: TRBV9; D gene: NA; CDR3 length: 16; J gene: TRBJ2-2
CDR3 protein: CASRPRENTGELFF; CDR3 DNA: TGCGCCAGCAGACCCAGGGAGAACACCGGGGAGCTGTTTTTT; clone size: NA; V gene: TRBV5-1; D gene: NA; CDR3 length: 14; J gene: TRBJ2-2
CDR3 protein: CASTRRGLVYEQYF; CDR3 DNA: TGCGCCAGCACCCGGAGGGGACTAGTCTACGAGCAGTACTTC; clone size: NA; V gene: TRBV4-3; D gene: TRBD2; CDR3 length: 14; J gene: TRBJ2-7
CDR3 protein: CSVEDRQRRGQYF; CDR3 DNA: TGCAGCGTTGAAGATCGCCAGCGTAGGGGGCAGTACTTC; clone size: NA; V gene: TRBV29-1; D gene: NA; CDR3 length: 13; J gene: TRBJ2-7
CDR3 protein: CASSIHRVGYGYTF; CDR3 DNA: TGTGCCAGCAGCATACACAGGGTTGGCTATGGCTACACCTTC; clone size: NA; V gene: TRBV28; D gene: NA; CDR3 length: 14; J gene: TRBJ1-2
CDR3 protein: CASSDPGQGGGYTF; CDR3 DNA: TGTGCCAGCAGCGACCCGGGACAGGGAGGTGGCTACACCTTC; clone size: NA; V gene: TRBV6-5; D gene: TRBD1; CDR3 length: 14; J gene: TRBJ1-2
CDR3 protein: CAWSRQGMGEQYF; CDR3 DNA: TGTGCCTGGAGTAGGCAGGGCATGGGCGAGCAGTACTTC; clone size: once; V gene: TRBV30; D gene: NA; CDR3 length: 13; J gene: TRBJ2-7
CDR3 protein: CASGTSGANVLTF; CDR3 DNA: TGTGCCAGCGGGACATCTGGGGCCAACGTCCTGACTTTC; clone size: NA; V gene: TRBV27; D gene: NA; CDR3 length: 13; J gene: TRBJ2-6
CDR3 protein: CASSLRVPNEQYF; CDR3 DNA: TGTGCCAGCAGTTTACGGGTTCCGAACGAGCAGTACTTC; clone size: NA; V gene: TRBV28; D gene: NA; CDR3 length: 13; J gene: TRBJ2-7
CDR3 protein: CASSLVASVRGTEAFF; CDR3 DNA: TGTGCCAGCAGCTTGGTGGCCTCAGTTCGGGGGACTGAAGCTTTCTTT; clone size: NA; V gene: TRBV5-8; D gene: NA; CDR3 length: 16; J gene: TRBJ1-1
CDR3 protein: CASSAGQHTSTDTQYF; CDR3 DNA: TGCGCCAGCAGCGCCGGACAGCACACTAGCACAGATACGCAGTATTTT; clone size: NA; V gene: TRBV5-1; D gene: NA; CDR3 length: 16; J gene: TRBJ2-3
CDR3 protein: CASSLAGQGDEQYF; CDR3 DNA: TGTGCCAGCAGCTTGGCAGGACAGGGGGACGAGCAGTACTTC; clone size: NA; V gene: TRBV5-4; D gene: TRBD1; CDR3 length: 14; J gene: TRBJ2-7
CDR3 protein: CASSLARLAATDTQYF; CDR3 DNA: TGCGCCAGCAGCTTGGCCAGACTAGCTGCGACAGATACGCAGTATTTT; clone size: NA; V gene: TRBV5-1; D gene: TRBD2; CDR3 length: 16; J gene: TRBJ2-3
CDR3 protein: CASSVGRGPGQGSDTQYF; CDR3 DNA: TGTGCCAGCAGCGTAGGTCGAGGGCCGGGACAGGGGTCCGATACGCAGTATTTT; clone size: once; V gene: TRBV9; D gene: TRBD1; CDR3 length: 18; J gene: TRBJ2-3
CDR3 protein: CATARGRVNEKLFF; CDR3 DNA: TGTGCCACCGCCCGAGGGCGGGTGAATGAAAAACTGTTTTTT; clone size: NA; V gene: TRBV15; D gene: NA; CDR3 length: 14; J gene: TRBJ1-4
CDR3 protein: CASHRDSTYEQYF; CDR3 DNA: TGTGCCAGCCACCGGGACAGCACCTACGAGCAGTACTTC; clone size: NA; V gene: TRBV18; D gene: TRBD1; CDR3 length: 13; J gene: TRBJ2-7
CDR3 protein: CASSLVAGGPNEQFF; CDR3 DNA: TGTGCCAGCAGCTTAGTTGCGGGAGGGCCAAATGAGCAGTTCTTC; clone size: NA; V gene: TRBV11-3; D gene: TRBD2; CDR3 length: 15; J gene: TRBJ2-1
CDR3 protein: CASSRGQSWAEAFF; CDR3 DNA: TGTGCCAGTAGCCGAGGACAGTCCTGGGCTGAAGCTTTCTTT; clone size: NA; V gene: TRBV19; D gene: NA; CDR3 length: 14; J gene: TRBJ1-1